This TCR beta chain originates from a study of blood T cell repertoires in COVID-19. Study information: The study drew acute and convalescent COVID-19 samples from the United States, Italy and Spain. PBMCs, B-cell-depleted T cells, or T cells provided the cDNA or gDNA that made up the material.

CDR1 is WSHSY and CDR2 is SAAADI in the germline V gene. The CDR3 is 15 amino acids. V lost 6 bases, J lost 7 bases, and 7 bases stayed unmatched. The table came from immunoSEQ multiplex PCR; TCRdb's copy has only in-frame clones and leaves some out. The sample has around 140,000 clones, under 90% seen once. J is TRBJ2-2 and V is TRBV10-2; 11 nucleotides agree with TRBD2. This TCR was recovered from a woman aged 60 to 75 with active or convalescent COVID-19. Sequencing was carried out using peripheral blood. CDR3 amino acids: CASRLAGGLSGELFF. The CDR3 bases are TGCGCCAGCAGATTAGCGGGGGGGCTGAGCGGGGAGCTGTTTTTT.